This T cell receptor (beta chain) stems from a study of PD-1 blockade in classical Hodgkin lymphoma. Study-wide results and caveats: Sources of repertoire differences remain undefined, possibly disease activity or prior therapy. Healthy donors reportedly exceeded newly diagnosed patients in baseline TCR diversity.

CDR3 length: 13 residues. Germline lookup yields CDR1 SNHLY and CDR2 FYNNEI. The V end was cut by 11 bases, the J end by 0 bases, with 12 bases between. Comment on this clone: Its antigen remains unidentified.

Using immunoSEQ multiplex PCR, the repertoire was profiled, and TCRdb retains in-frame clones only, with some absent. The table lists roughly 68,000 clones, about 94% of them singletons. As to time point: newly diagnosed, previously untreated cHL patient sample. Comparison used PBMCs from newly diagnosed, untreated classical Hodgkin lymphoma. The chain uses TRBV2 and TRBJ2-3; D tentatively reads TRBD1 or TRBD2 (5 bases each). The sample consisted of peripheral blood mononuclear cells (PBMCs). The source is a human donor with classical Hodgkin lymphoma. The CDR3 is CAGGAHSTDTQYF. The CDR3 coding sequence is TGTGCCGGGGGTGCCCACAGCACAGATACGCAGTATTTT.